The 5 T cell receptor beta chains reported below all come from one sample, sequenced in a study of blood T cell repertoires in COVID-19. This table comes from immunoSEQ multiplex PCR, and its TCRdb copy is limited to in-frame clones, with some not included. Seen here are under 150,000 clones, around 91% observed once, and the top ten hold under 3.5%. Sample: peripheral blood. Receptors originate from an older woman with active COVID-19.

The V gene is TRBV18, the J gene TRBJ2-3; D is unresolved. Germline CDR1 KGHSH, CDR2 LQKENI. The CDR3 runs to 14 residues. The V and J ends lost 0 bases and 0 bases respectively, with 4 bases between them. In nucleotides, the CDR3 is TGTGCCAGCTCACCACCCCCAAGCACAGATACGCAGTATTTT. Its translation is CASSPPPSTDTQYF.

V gene TRBV5-1 combines with J gene TRBJ2-3, with D possibly being TRBD1 (5 bases). CDR1 is SGHRS, CDR2 YFSETQ, per germline. This CDR3 has 16 residues. V lost 1 base, J lost 0 bases, and 12 bases lay in between. The DNA for the CDR3 is TGCGCCAGCAGCTTGTTGCAAGGGGTTAGCACAGATACGCAGTATTTT. Amino acid sequence: CASSLLQGVSTDTQYF.

The chain has TRBV2 and TRBJ1-5; D possibly corresponds to TRBD1 (6 bases). Per germline, CDR1 SNHLY and CDR2 FYNNEI. Trimming left V 6 bases short and J 0 bases short, with 12 bases between. This CDR3 has 15 amino acids. CDR3: CASRSQGNSNQPQHF. For the CDR3, the DNA is TGTGCCAGCAGGTCACAGGGAAATAGCAATCAGCCCCAGCATTTT.

The rearrangement joins TRBV29-1 to TRBJ1-4; 9 bases map to TRBD1. This CDR3 spans 13 amino acids. The V and J ends lost 6 bases and 7 bases, in that order; junction bases with no gene match: 6. CDR1 SQVTM and CDR2 ANQGSEA come from the germline V gene. CDR3 DNA sequence: TGCAGCGTGGCGGGACAGGGACTTGAAAAACTGTTTTTT. This encodes CSVAGQGLEKLFF.

The chain couples TRBV28 to TRBJ1-2; the D gene is possibly TRBD1 (5 bases). This CDR3 has 12 residues. CDR1 MDHEN and CDR2 SYDVKM come from the germline V gene. V dropped 7 bases and J dropped 6 bases, with 12 bases sitting between them. In DNA, the CDR3 is TGTGCCAGCATTAAAGGGGTGGATGGCTACACCTTC. Protein: CASIKGVDGYTF.